This note documents a single TCR beta chain sequence. The antigen remains unidentified. CDR1 and CDR2 (germline): MNHEY, SVGEGT. Trimming shortened V by 2 bases and J by 3 bases, and 11 bases separated the two germline ends. This CDR3 is built from 14 residues. The data belong to a study of Graves' ophthalmopathy and Graves' hyperthyroidism. Study background: The authors collected peripheral blood at initial diagnosis, before any treatment.

Notes on the study in general: Ophthalmopathy progression was predicted with about 71% sensitivity and 72.22% specificity. Most thyroid clonotypes expanded beyond 0.001 frequency were also found in blood.

Exclusion applied to patients with other autoimmune diseases, uncontrolled infections, pregnancy or lactation. Amplification targeted the TCR beta CDR3 regions, with RNA transcripts as the source material. Second-round multiplex PCR came after first-round RT-PCR with HTBI primers. MiXCR, applied by TCRdb to the multiplex PCR reads, yields one record per CDR3 protein. This table has about 210,000 distinct CDR3 sequences, 25% to 30% appearing once. Sequencing input: peripheral blood. This rearrangement joins TRBV6-2 or TRBV6-3 to TRBJ2-7, with no clear D. The TCR originated in a man between 45 and 60 years old with Graves' ophthalmopathy. CDR3 nucleotide sequence: TGTGCCAGCAGTTACGACGTCAAGAGCTACGAGCAGTACTTC. Residues: CASSYDVKSYEQYF.